This TCR beta chain was obtained from a study of blood T cell repertoires in COVID-19. V shed 0 bases and J 5 bases; nucleotides not matched to a gene: 9. This CDR3 has 18 amino acids. Germline-derived CDR1 and CDR2 are LGHNT and FRNRAP. Using immunoSEQ multiplex PCR, the repertoire was profiled, and TCRdb retains in-frame clones only, with some absent. The sample holds fewer than 70,000 clones; roughly nine tenths are singletons and the top ten take approximately 8.4%. The clonotype was recovered from a woman in her 70s with active COVID-19. Sequenced input: peripheral blood. The chain carries TRBV12-5 and TRBJ2-1; TRBD2 aligns across 11 bases. CDR3 amino acids: CASGLVTGTSGTNNEQFF. The CDR3 bases are TGTGCTAGTGGTTTGGTAACCGGGACTAGCGGAACTAACAATGAGCAGTTCTTC.